These 17 T cell receptor beta chains share one sample of origin, sequenced in a study of cytotoxic CD8 clonotypes in ibrutinib-treated CLL. The table came from immunoSEQ multiplex PCR; TCRdb's copy has only in-frame clones and leaves some out. The sample records 300,000 or so clones, under 70% being singletons. This sample comprised PBMCs, obtained after 36 months of ibrutinib treatment. These receptors came from a human donor with chronic lymphocytic leukemia.

This clone was detected a few times. The chain links TRBV11-1 to TRBJ2-1; D not certain. CDR1 SGHAT and CDR2 FQDESV come from the germline V gene (reference sequence). This CDR3 comprises 13 residues. V lost 0 bases, J lost 5 bases, and 5 bases lay in between. The chain's CDR3 is CASSLAAHNEQFF. In DNA, the CDR3 is TGTGCCAGCAGCTTAGCGGCCCACAATGAGCAGTTCTTC.

V gene TRBV9 combines with J gene TRBJ1-1; D unclear. The germline CDR1 and CDR2 sequences are SGDLS and YYNGEE. V was clipped by 6 bases and J by 4 bases, with 10 bases between them. This CDR3 has 12 residues. The CDR3 protein is CASIPLGTEAFF. CDR3 DNA sequence: TGTGCCAGCATCCCCCTAGGCACTGAAGCTTTCTTT. Complete variable domain (other parts from reference TRBV9 and TRBJ1-1): DSGVTQTPKHLITATGQRVTLRCSPRSGDLSVYWYQQSLDQGLQFLIQYYNGEERAKGNILERFSAQQFPDLHSELNLSSLELGDSALYFCASIPLGTEAFFGQGTRLTVV.

This chain joins TRBV5-1 and TRBJ2-1; 14 nucleotides align to TRBD2. With 3 bases clipped from V and 6 bases from J, the junction kept 5 bases outside the gene matches. CDR1 is SGHRS and CDR2 is YFSETQ in the germline V gene. The CDR3 length is 16 residues. The CDR3 nucleotides read TGCGCCAGCAGCTGGCCGACTAGCGGGAGGGTCAATGAGCAGTTCTTC. It encodes CASSWPTSGRVNEQFF.

This clone was observed a single time. CDR3 bases: TGCGCCAGCAGCTTGGCCCGTAAGACTAGCGGGGATCGTACAGATACGCAGTATTTT. Protein: CASSLARKTSGDRTDTQYF. This chain links TRBV5-1 with TRBJ2-3; 11 nucleotides agree with TRBD2. Germline lookup yields CDR1 SGHRS and CDR2 YFSETQ. This CDR3 spans 19 amino acids. J gave up 3 bases and V 0 bases, and 12 bases lay outside the gene matches.

The genes are TRBV2 and TRBJ2-6; D is unclear. The CDR3 length is 13 residues. V dropped 7 bases and J dropped 3 bases, with 7 bases sitting between them. Germline CDR1 and CDR2: SNHLY and FYNNEI. This chain's CDR3 is CASTWGGANVLTF. The CDR3 DNA follows: TGTGCCAGCACCTGGGGTGGGGCCAACGTCCTGACTTTC.

The V and J genes are TRBV7-9 and TRBJ2-1, with 8 positions matching TRBD2. J gave up 0 bases and V 8 bases, and 6 bases lay outside the gene matches. The CDR3 length is 15 residues. CDR1 SEHNR and CDR2 FQNEAQ come from the germline V gene (reference sequence). CDR3 in DNA: TGTGCCAGCCCCCCCGGGAGGGACTCCTACAATGAGCAGTTCTTC. Protein sequence: CASPPGRDSYNEQFF.

The chain employs TRBV12-5 and TRBJ1-5; D call uncertain. Looked up from germline, CDR1 is LGHNT and CDR2 is FRNRAP. CDR3 size: 16 residues. V lost 6 bases to trimming and J lost 2 bases, with 17 bases between them. Here the CDR3 reads CASGFDPEYGNQPQHF. CDR3 coding DNA: TGTGCTAGTGGGTTCGACCCGGAGTATGGCAATCAGCCCCAGCATTTT.

This clone was observed a few times. V gene TRBV2 combines with J gene TRBJ2-7, with TRBD1 as a possible D gene (5 bases). CDR3 length equals 13 residues. The germline gives CDR1 SNHLY, CDR2 FYNNEI. The CDR3 loop is CAQHTGSIHEQYF. As DNA, the CDR3 is TGTGCTCAGCACACAGGTAGTATCCACGAGCAGTACTTC.

The chain recombines TRBV27 with TRBJ2-3; D is undetermined. The CDR3 consists of 12 residues. Germline V gene sequence: CDR1 MNHEY, CDR2 SMNVEV (reference sequence). V was cut by 5 bases and J by 8 bases, with 11 bases left in between. This CDR3 reads CASSPIAGTQYF. The DNA of the CDR3 is TGTGCCAGCAGTCCGATAGCTGGTACGCAGTATTTT.

This clone was seen only a few times. This chain joins TRBV29-1 and TRBJ1-2, with D tentatively TRBD1 (6 bases). Germline CDR1 and CDR2: SQVTM and ANQGSEA. Trimming left V 7 bases short and J 5 bases short, with 20 bases between. The CDR3 has 14 amino acids. CDR3 bases: TGCAGCGCCGAGGGGCAGGACAGTCAATATGGCTACACCTTC. Translation gives CSAEGQDSQYGYTF. Full variable domain (outside the CDR3, taken from reference TRBV29-1 and TRBJ1-2): SAVISQKPSRDICQRGTSLTIQCQVDSQVTMMFWYRQQPGQSLTLIATANQGSEATYESGFVIDKFPISRPNLTFSTLTVSNMSPEDSSIYLCSAEGQDSQYGYTFGSGTRLTVV.

The V gene is TRBV7-8, the J gene TRBJ1-5; 9 nucleotides align to TRBD1. The germline CDR1 and CDR2 sequences are SGHVS and FQNEAQ. This CDR3 is 15 amino acids long. With 5 bases clipped from V and 6 bases from J, the junction kept 8 bases outside the gene matches. The CDR3 bases are TGTGCCAGCAGCATGCCGGGACAGGGTTTTCAGCCCCAGCATTTT. This translates into CASSMPGQGFQPQHF.

This chain joins TRBV28 and TRBJ1-2; D not resolved. The CDR3 loop spans 12 amino acids. V was trimmed by 3 bases and J by 5 bases, leaving 7 bases between them. The germline gives CDR1 MDHEN, CDR2 SYDVKM. CDR3 DNA sequence: TGTGCCAGCAGTTTTTCCCCTTATGGCTACACCTTC. Translated, it gives CASSFSPYGYTF.

The J gene is TRBJ2-7, the V gene TRBV4-1, with D hard to call. V shed 0 bases and J shed 2 bases, with 11 bases lying between them. This CDR3 has 15 amino acids. Per germline, CDR1 MGHRA and CDR2 YSYEKL. The CDR3 here is CASSQEPAPTYEQYF. CDR3 DNA sequence: TGCGCCAGCAGCCAAGAACCGGCCCCAACCTACGAGCAGTACTTC.

V and J are TRBV6-1 and TRBJ1-6; no clear D. V shed 1 base and J shed 10 bases, with 5 bases lying between them. This CDR3 has 12 residues. The germline CDR1 and CDR2 sequences are MNHNS and SASEGT. CDR3 sequence (DNA): TGTGCCAGCAGTGAAGGGAGATCACCCCTCCACTTT. Its translation: CASSEGRSPLHF.

The chain combines TRBV11-2 with TRBJ1-4; TRBD1 aligns across 8 bases. Germline V CDR1 and CDR2: SGHAT, FQNNGV. The V segment lost 3 bases and the J segment 7 bases; nucleotides outside the gene matches: 4. The CDR3 is 14 amino acids. CDR3 amino acids: CASSLDRVGEKLFF. DNA of the CDR3: TGTGCCAGCAGCTTGGACAGGGTTGGTGAAAAACTGTTTTTT.

This rearrangement joins TRBV6-1 to TRBJ2-5, with TRBD1 identical over 7 bases. CDR1 is MNHNS and CDR2 is SASEGT in the germline V gene. V shed 4 bases and J 4 bases; nucleotides not matched to a gene: 6. This CDR3 has 14 residues. The CDR3 nucleotides are TGTGCCAGCAGTGCGAAGACAGGGAGAGAGACCCAGTACTTC. Translation gives CASSAKTGRETQYF.

J is TRBJ2-1 and V is TRBV9; TRBD2 matches 11 bases. The junction had 18 bases not matched to a gene; V was cut back by 3 bases and J by 7 bases. The CDR3 spans 19 residues. The germline CDR1 and CDR2 sequences are SGDLS and YYNGEE. CDR3 sequence (DNA): TGTGCCAGCAGCGCACGAAAGGAAGGGACTAGCGGAGCCGAAAATGAGCAGTTCTTC. Its protein is CASSARKEGTSGAENEQFF. Using reference TRBV9 and TRBJ2-1 for the parts outside the CDR3, the full variable domain is DSGVTQTPKHLITATGQRVTLRCSPRSGDLSVYWYQQSLDQGLQFLIQYYNGEERAKGNILERFSAQQFPDLHSELNLSSLELGDSALYFCASSARKEGTSGAENEQFFGPGTRLTVL.